Presented here are 24 T cell receptor beta chains from one specimen sequenced in a study of blood T cell repertoires in COVID-19. Here immunoSEQ multiplex PCR was the method, and the copy in TCRdb shows in-frame clones only, minus some. The data contain roughly 260,000 clones, 75% to 90% of them singletons. Sequences were obtained from PBMCs or T cells enriched from blood (not recorded which). Source of these receptors: a woman in her forties or fifties who had recovered from COVID-19.

This sequence joins TRBV24-1 and TRBJ2-1; TRBD2 is a possible D gene (5 bases). The V end lost 3 bases, the J end lost 8 bases, and 13 bases lay between the germline ends. CDR1 and CDR2 (germline): KGHDR, SFDVKD. This CDR3 contains 14 residues. The CDR3 DNA sequence: TGTGCCACCAGTGATCCAGGACTCCCCTATGAGCAGTTCTTC. It translates to CATSDPGLPYEQFF.

The chain uses TRBV5-4 and TRBJ1-1; D might be TRBD1 (6 bases). V was clipped by 4 bases and J by 4 bases, with 17 bases between them. This CDR3 contains 15 residues. Germline lookup yields CDR1 SGHNT and CDR2 YYREEE (reference sequence). CDR3: CASSAPQGSPTEAFF. CDR3 coding DNA: TGTGCCAGCAGCGCACCACAGGGATCGCCCACTGAAGCTTTCTTT.

J is TRBJ2-7 and V is TRBV28, with 7 bases lining up with TRBD2. With V trimmed by 5 bases and J by 3 bases, 13 bases remained unmatched. The CDR3 consists of 16 residues. CDR1 and CDR2 from the germline V gene are MDHEN and SYDVKM. The CDR3 sequence is CASSPTPGTTLYEQYF. The CDR3 DNA sequence: TGTGCCAGCAGTCCAACGCCCGGGACTACTCTCTACGAGCAGTACTTC.

The V call is TRBV19, the J call TRBJ2-1, with 7 positions matching TRBD2. Germline CDR1 is LNHDA and CDR2 is SQIVND (reference sequence). The CDR3 contains 14 residues. The J segment lost 3 bases and the V segment lost 8 bases, leaving 7 bases of the junction unmatched. The CDR3 DNA reads TGTGCCAGTGGGGGGGGGATGCTCTACAATGAGCAGTTCTTC. Its protein product is CASGGGMLYNEQFF.

The chain couples TRBV28 to TRBJ2-3, with a possible D match to TRBD1 (5 bases). V was pared by 7 bases and J by 6 bases, with 20 bases between. Germline-derived CDR1 and CDR2 are MDHEN and SYDVKM. The CDR3 totals 15 residues. The CDR3 region has the DNA TGTGCCAGCATCCCACAGGTCACCCCTGGGGATACGCAGTATTTT. Encoded protein: CASIPQVTPGDTQYF.

The chain carries TRBV7-3 and TRBJ2-3; possible D gene TRBD2, 6 bases. CDR1 SGHTA and CDR2 FQGTGA come from the germline V gene. CDR3 size: 15 residues. Trimming took off 5 bases at V and 1 base at J, with 13 bases between the two ends. In DNA, the CDR3 is TGTGCCAGCAGCCCGGAGGGGAGACGCACAGATACGCAGTATTTT. Amino acid sequence: CASSPEGRRTDTQYF.

The gene calls are TRBV27 and TRBJ2-7; TRBD2 agrees at 8 bases. After removal of 5 bases from V and 4 bases from J, the junction contained 7 bases not matched to a gene. CDR3 length equals 14 residues. Germline lookup yields CDR1 MNHEY and CDR2 SMNVEV (reference sequence). CDR3 region: CASSPSGSIYEQYF. DNA for the CDR3: TGTGCCAGCAGTCCGAGCGGGAGCATATACGAGCAGTACTTC.

This sequence joins TRBV5-8 and TRBJ1-1, with 10 bases lining up with TRBD1. Germline trimming cut 3 bases from V and 0 bases from J; bases unmatched to any gene: 5. The CDR3 spans 16 residues. CDR1 SGHTS and CDR2 YDEGEE come from the germline V gene. CDR3: CASSSDRGRLNTEAFF. The CDR3 nucleotides are TGTGCCAGCAGCTCGGACAGGGGGAGGCTGAACACTGAAGCTTTCTTT.

V and J are TRBV19 and TRBJ2-1; 11 nucleotides agree with TRBD2. The germline V gene has CDR1 LNHDA and CDR2 SQIVND (reference sequence). The CDR3 length is 14 residues. V lost 4 bases and J lost 6; bases outside the gene matches: 2. CDR3 DNA: TGTGCCAGTAGTACTAGCGGGAGGAGCAATGAGCAGTTCTTC. As protein: CASSTSGRSNEQFF. The whole variable domain, remainder taken from reference TRBV19 and TRBJ2-1, is DGGITQSPKYLFRKEGQNVTLSCEQNLNHDAMYWYRQDPGQGLRLIYYSQIVNDFQKGDIAEGYSVSREKKESFPLTVTSAQKNPTAFYLCASSTSGRSNEQFFGPGTRLTVL.

The chain combines TRBV6-1 with TRBJ1-5; no clear D. Germline assignment: CDR1 MNHNS and CDR2 SASEGT. The CDR3 contains 14 residues. Trimming left V 3 bases short and J 0 bases short, with 6 bases between. This chain's CDR3 is CASSDPGSNQPQHF. CDR3 bases: TGTGCCAGCAGTGATCCGGGTAGCAATCAGCCCCAGCATTTT.

This clone was detected only a few times. The chain carries TRBV5-1 and TRBJ1-1; 7 nucleotides line up with TRBD1. Trimming cost V 4 bases and J 7 bases; bases outside gene matches: 7. The length of the CDR3 is 13 residues. CDR1 and CDR2 from the germline V gene are SGHRS and YFSETQ. The CDR3 loop is CASSADREGEAFF. CDR3 nucleotides: TGCGCCAGCAGCGCTGACAGGGAAGGTGAAGCTTTCTTT.

The chain combines TRBV19 with TRBJ2-7, with TRBD1 matching over 7 bases. The J segment lost 0 bases and the V segment lost 4 bases, leaving 15 bases of the junction unmatched. The CDR3 loop spans 18 amino acids. The germline gives CDR1 LNHDA, CDR2 SQIVND (reference sequence). CDR3 nucleotides: TGTGCCAGTAGTACAGCCGTAAATCAATGGGACAGCTCCTACGAGCAGTACTTC. This translates into CASSTAVNQWDSSYEQYF.

The CDR3 loop is CASKSGRNTGELFF. CDR3 sequence (DNA): TGTGCCAGCAAGTCGGGAAGGAACACCGGGGAGCTGTTTTTT. V gene TRBV6-5 combines with J gene TRBJ2-2, with D perhaps TRBD2 (5 bases). The V and J ends lost 7 bases and 1 base respectively, with 10 bases between them. The CDR3 is 14 residues long. Germline V lookup: CDR1 MNHEY, CDR2 SVGAGI.

The CDR3 nucleotides read TGCGCCAGCACCTGGTGGCTAGCGGGAGGTAGGTTCTCCTACAATGAGCAGTTCTTC. The encoded protein is CASTWWLAGGRFSYNEQFF. The chain employs TRBV10-1 and TRBJ2-1; 11 bases match TRBD2. The V segment lost 7 bases and the J segment 0 bases; nucleotides outside the gene matches: 14. The CDR3 covers 19 residues. Germline V gene data show CDR1 as WNHNN and CDR2 as SYGVQD (reference sequence).

The rearrangement links TRBV27 to TRBJ2-3; no reliable D call. The CDR3 sequence is 12 residues long. V was trimmed by 4 bases and J by 1 base, leaving 3 bases between them. From germline, CDR1 is MNHEY and CDR2 SMNVEV (reference sequence). The CDR3, as DNA: TGTGCCAGCAGTTCAGGCACAGATACGCAGTATTTT. Its protein product is CASSSGTDTQYF.

The chain carries TRBV2 and TRBJ2-4; possible D gene TRBD2, 6 bases. V dropped 7 bases and J dropped 0 bases, with 10 bases sitting between them. The CDR3 length is 14 residues. CDR1 is SNHLY, CDR2 FYNNEI, per germline. CDR3 amino acids: CASTSGLAKNIQYF. CDR3 coding DNA: TGTGCCAGCACCTCGGGACTAGCCAAAAACATTCAGTACTTC.

The chain is built from TRBV6-5 and TRBJ2-7; 11 positions match TRBD2. This CDR3 contains 15 residues. V lost 5 bases and J lost 2; bases outside the gene matches: 5. The germline gives CDR1 MNHEY, CDR2 SVGAGI. The CDR3 DNA sequence: TGTGCCAGCAGTCTGGTAGCGGGAGGGCCCTACGAGCAGTACTTC. Translating gives CASSLVAGGPYEQYF.

The rearrangement links TRBV11-2 to TRBJ2-5; weak D call: TRBD1 (5 bases). Germline V gene sequence: CDR1 SGHAT, CDR2 FQNNGV. Trimming left V 3 bases short and J 4 bases short, with 9 bases between. CDR3 size: 13 residues. CDR3 bases: TGTGCCAGCAGCTTTTTGGGGCGAGAGACCCAGTACTTC. This gives the protein CASSFLGRETQYF.

The chain employs TRBV6-1 and TRBJ1-5; no firm D call. Germline-derived CDR1 and CDR2 are MNHNS and SASEGT. V lost 1 base and J 3 bases, leaving 13 bases between the germline ends. The CDR3 spans 16 residues. CDR3 coding DNA: TGTGCCAGCAGTGAAGGGGCGGGGATCCCCAATCAGCCCCAGCATTTT. Translated: CASSEGAGIPNQPQHF.

The chain employs TRBV9 and TRBJ1-1; TRBD1 matches 7 bases. The CDR3 runs to 17 residues. The V segment lost 2 bases and the J segment 6 bases; nucleotides outside the gene matches: 16. Germline values: CDR1 SGDLS, CDR2 YYNGEE. The DNA for the CDR3 is TGTGCCAGCAGCGTTCACACAGGGGACCCGCTCGGCGCTGAAGCTTTCTTT. Translating it yields CASSVHTGDPLGAEAFF.

The CDR3 region has the DNA TGTGCCAGCAGCTCTTCTCTTATCGGGGAGCTGTTTTTT. Its translation is CASSSSLIGELFF. V and J are TRBV11-2 and TRBJ2-2; D gene ambiguous. The ends were cut back, 4 bases at V and 7 bases at J, with 10 bases in the middle. Germline V gene sequence: CDR1 SGHAT, CDR2 FQNNGV. This CDR3 contains 13 residues.

The rearrangement joins TRBV9 to TRBJ2-3; no reliable D call. Germline CDR1 reads SGDLS; CDR2 reads YYNGEE. Trimming shortened V by 0 bases and J by 2 bases, and 4 bases separated the two germline ends. The CDR3 has 13 amino acids. This CDR3 is CASSVALTDTQYF. DNA of the CDR3: TGTGCCAGCAGCGTAGCTCTCACAGATACGCAGTATTTT.

This clone has only a few counts. This chain uses TRBV18 with TRBJ2-7; 8 positions match TRBD1. This CDR3 comprises 16 residues. The germline V gene encodes CDR1 KGHSH and CDR2 LQKENI. V was pared by 4 bases and J by 2 bases, with 10 bases of the junction left unmatched. The CDR3: CASSLATTGATYEQYF. CDR3 DNA: TGTGCCAGCTCACTAGCCACGACAGGGGCCACCTACGAGCAGTACTTC.

The chain is built from TRBV9 and TRBJ1-6; D remains unclear. The germline V gene has CDR1 SGDLS and CDR2 YYNGEE. The V gene lost 0 bases and the J gene lost 0 bases, with 4 bases spanning the gap. The CDR3 is made up of 15 amino acids. The CDR3 here is CASSVESSYNSPLHF. Here the CDR3 DNA reads TGTGCCAGCAGCGTAGAGAGCTCCTATAATTCACCCCTCCACTTT.